The rows below give T cell receptor beta chains drawn from one sample of a study of blood T cell repertoires in COVID-19. Data came from immunoSEQ multiplex PCR; TCRdb stores just in-frame clones and leaves some out. The sample comprises over 150,000 clones, approximately 94% of which are singletons, and approximately 0.69% rests with the top ten. The sample taken for sequencing was peripheral blood. The source is a man in his thirties or forties with COVID-19, enrolled during active disease. CDR3s include the opening cysteine and the closing phenylalanine or tryptophan. The order of the fields is clone size, J gene, D gene, V gene, CDR3 protein, CDR3 DNA. The D gene is left open where the match is weak. The listing skips clone size in some rows; elsewhere it reads once, few, many or a size class.

NA | TRBJ2-2 | TRBD2 | TRBV19 | CASSSSGGPDTGELFF | TGTGCCAGTAGTTCTTCGGGGGGGCCGGACACCGGGGAGCTGTTTTTT
NA | TRBJ2-3 | TRBD2 | TRBV15 | CATSRGNGGSTDTQYF | TGTGCCACCAGCAGAGGCAACGGGGGGAGTACAGATACGCAGTATTTT
NA | TRBJ2-5 | NA | TRBV2 | CASSEANQETQYF | TGTGCCAGCAGTGAAGCCAACCAAGAGACCCAGTACTTC
NA | TRBJ2-3 | TRBD2 | TRBV24-1 | CATSSPSGGPDQSTDTQYF | TGTGCCACTTCTTCCCCTAGCGGGGGCCCCGACCAAAGCACAGATACGCAGTATTTT
NA | TRBJ1-1 | NA | TRBV3-1/TRBV3-2 | CASSPLAGNTEAFF | TGTGCCAGCAGCCCGCTTGCAGGGAACACTGAAGCTTTCTTT
NA | TRBJ2-7 | NA | TRBV6-5 | CASTDQGLSYEQYF | TGTGCCAGCACCGATCAGGGACTCTCCTACGAGCAGTACTTC
NA | TRBJ1-1 | TRBD1 | TRBV7-9 | CASGEGGQGTRGAFF | TGTGCCAGCGGCGAAGGCGGACAGGGGACGCGGGGAGCTTTCTTT
NA | TRBJ2-5 | NA | TRBV5-1 | CASSRDSGETQYF | TGCGCCAGCAGCCGGGACAGCGGGGAGACCCAGTACTTC
NA | TRBJ2-1 | TRBD2 | TRBV19 | CASSRTWGGSSYNEQFF | TGTGCCAGTAGTCGCACTTGGGGGGGAAGCTCCTACAATGAGCAGTTCTTC
NA | TRBJ1-4 | NA | TRBV7-2 | CASSLEVANEKLFF | TGTGCCAGCAGCCTGGAGGTCGCCAATGAAAAACTGTTTTTT
NA | TRBJ2-5 | TRBD2 | TRBV11-3 | CASSFSGGGGQETQYF | TGTGCCAGCAGCTTTAGTGGCGGGGGAGGTCAGGAGACCCAGTACTTC
NA | TRBJ1-2 | TRBD1 | TRBV14 | CASSRDRSYGYTF | TGTGCCAGCAGCAGGGACAGATCATATGGCTACACCTTC
NA | TRBJ2-1 | TRBD2 | TRBV7-3 | CASSTSGGAYNEQFF | TGTGCCAGCAGCACAAGCGGGGGGGCCTACAATGAGCAGTTCTTC
once | TRBJ1-1 | TRBD1 | TRBV6-5 | CASSWDSSNTEAFF | TGTGCCAGCAGCTGGGACAGTTCGAACACTGAAGCTTTCTTT
NA | TRBJ2-3 | TRBD1 | TRBV4-2 | CASSQTGTGGTDTQYF | TGTGCCAGCAGCCAGACCGGGACAGGGGGCACAGATACGCAGTATTTT
NA | TRBJ1-2 | NA | TRBV6-1 | CASSERQGYDGYTF | TGTGCCAGCAGTGAAAGGCAGGGATACGATGGCTACACCTTC
NA | TRBJ2-7 | NA | TRBV21-1 | CASSKGGQRSYEQYF | TGTGCCAGCAGCAAAGGTGGACAGCGTTCCTACGAGCAGTACTTC
NA | TRBJ2-3 | TRBD2 | TRBV19 | CASSTLAGATDTQYF | TGTGCCAGTAGTACCCTAGCGGGGGCCACAGATACGCAGTATTTT
NA | TRBJ1-5 | TRBD1 | TRBV19 | CASSGQGTNQPQHF | TGTGCCAGTAGTGGACAGGGTACCAATCAGCCCCAGCATTTT
NA | TRBJ2-5 | TRBD1 | TRBV5-5 | CASSFPGGSQETQYF | TGTGCCAGCAGCTTTCCAGGGGGCTCGCAAGAGACCCAGTACTTC
NA | TRBJ2-1 | NA | TRBV11-1 | CASRKTGMSSYNEQFF | TGTGCCAGCAGAAAGACAGGTATGAGCTCCTACAATGAGCAGTTCTTC
NA | TRBJ2-1 | NA | TRBV9 | CASSVGLRQEGVYEQFF | TGTGCCAGCAGCGTAGGGTTGAGGCAGGAGGGCGTCTATGAGCAGTTCTTC
NA | TRBJ1-2 | NA | TRBV6-1 | CASSEWAASYGYTF | TGTGCCAGCAGTGAATGGGCCGCATCCTATGGCTACACCTTC
NA | TRBJ1-1 | NA | TRBV11-2 | CASSFGERTEAFF | TGTGCCAGCAGCTTCGGGGAAAGGACTGAAGCTTTCTTT
NA | TRBJ2-7 | TRBD2 | TRBV5-4 | CASSPGLEPFEQYF | TGTGCCAGCAGCCCGGGACTAGAACCCTTCGAGCAGTACTTC
NA | TRBJ1-2 | NA | TRBV6-5 | CASSSGKRGYTF | TGTGCCAGCAGTTCCGGGAAGAGGGGCTACACCTTC
NA | TRBJ1-6 | TRBD1 | TRBV18 | CASSPGQASPLHF | TGTGCCAGCTCACCGGGACAGGCGTCACCCCTCCACTTT
NA | TRBJ2-7 | TRBD2 | TRBV2 | CASTKGSSGAPSSYEQYF | TGTGCCAGTACCAAGGGCTCTAGCGGGGCGCCAAGCTCCTACGAGCAGTACTTC
NA | TRBJ2-3 | TRBD1 | TRBV10-1 | CASSESQGAVTDTQYF | TGCGCCAGCAGTGAGTCGCAGGGGGCAGTTACAGATACGCAGTATTTT
NA | TRBJ2-5 | TRBD2 | TRBV30 | CAWRPSGGAETQYF | TGTGCCTGGAGACCTAGCGGGGGGGCGGAGACCCAGTACTTC
NA | TRBJ1-2 | TRBD1 | TRBV5-1 | CASSLGQAANYGYTF | TGCGCCAGCAGCCTAGGACAGGCAGCTAACTATGGCTACACCTTC
NA | TRBJ2-2 | TRBD2 | TRBV5-1 | CASSQGLAGAIANTGELFF | TGCGCCAGCAGCCAAGGACTAGCGGGGGCCATCGCGAACACCGGGGAGCTGTTTTTT
NA | TRBJ1-5 | NA | TRBV18 | CASSPPGVSNQPQHF | TGTGCCAGCTCACCACCCGGGGTTAGCAATCAGCCCCAGCATTTT
NA | TRBJ1-1 | TRBD1 | TRBV27 | CASSPGQPGYRTEAFF | TGTGCCAGCAGTCCGGGACAGCCGGGCTATCGCACTGAAGCTTTCTTT
NA | TRBJ1-6 | TRBD1 | TRBV6-5 | CASSPQGANSPLHF | TGTGCCAGCAGTCCCCAGGGGGCTAATTCACCCCTCCACTTT
NA | TRBJ2-5 | TRBD1 | TRBV24-1 | CATPYGDRAETQYF | TGTGCCACCCCCTACGGGGACAGGGCGGAGACCCAGTACTTC
NA | TRBJ1-3 | TRBD1 | TRBV6-5 | CASRKGAAGNTIYF | TGTGCCAGCAGGAAGGGGGCGGCTGGAAACACCATATATTTT